This TCR beta chain was found in a study of blood T cell repertoires in COVID-19. Study in general: Some COVID-19 samples were acute and others convalescent; all came from the United States, Italy and Spain. Sources were T cells, B-cell-depleted T cells, or PBMCs; the material itself was cDNA or gDNA.

The CDR3 loop spans 18 amino acids. The germline CDR1 and CDR2 sequences are LNHDA and SQIVND (reference sequence). Trimming took 3 bases from V and 4 from J; bases not matched to a gene: 10. Original analysis: By means of reference gene primer amplification, nucleated cell counts were estimated. Measured with immunoSEQ multiplex PCR; TCRdb has only the in-frame clones, and not every one. V and J calls plus clone size are reproduced from that table; the DNA served to infer D and trimming. The sample shows a few hundred thousand clones, about 87% of them seen only once. The sample taken for sequencing was peripheral blood. The clonotype comes from a woman in her forties or fifties with acute or convalescent COVID-19. The V gene is TRBV19, the J gene TRBJ2-3; 13 nucleotides match TRBD2. This CDR3 is CASSILTPGLAGADTQYF. CDR3 nucleotide sequence: TGTGCCAGTAGTATCCTGACACCAGGACTAGCGGGAGCAGATACGCAGTATTTT. The full variable domain, in which reference TRBV19 and TRBJ2-3 provide the parts outside the CDR3, is DGGITQSPKYLFRKEGQNVTLSCEQNLNHDAMYWYRQDPGQGLRLIYYSQIVNDFQKGDIAEGYSVSREKKESFPLTVTSAQKNPTAFYLCASSILTPGLAGADTQYFGPGTRLTVL.